A single sample gave rise to the 11 T cell receptor beta chains below, sequenced in a study of cytomegalovirus exposure and HLA in healthy donors. Researchers ran the PCR with 60 Vbeta and 13 Jbeta primers. Assay: immunoSEQ multiplex PCR; the TCRdb copy retains only in-frame clones and omits some. The sample lists approximately 190,000 clones; approximately 79% were seen once. The sample taken for sequencing was PBMCs. The receptors originated from a man aged 40-55 years in good health and CMV-seropositive.

This chain connects TRBV19 to TRBJ2-3, with D possibly matching TRBD2 (5 bases). V lost 6 bases to trimming and J lost 0 bases, with 16 bases between them. The CDR3 is 16 amino acids. Germline loops: CDR1 LNHDA, CDR2 SQIVND (reference sequence). CDR3 DNA sequence: TGTGCCAGTAGCCCCCTGGCGCGGACTAGCACAGATACGCAGTATTTT. This encodes CASSPLARTSTDTQYF. The entire variable domain, with the rest obtained from reference TRBV19 and TRBJ2-3, is as follows: DGGITQSPKYLFRKEGQNVTLSCEQNLNHDAMYWYRQDPGQGLRLIYYSQIVNDFQKGDIAEGYSVSREKKESFPLTVTSAQKNPTAFYLCASSPLARTSTDTQYFGPGTRLTVL.

This chain links TRBV18 with TRBJ1-6, with TRBD1 matching 8 bases. V was pared by 4 bases and J by 10 bases, with 9 bases of the junction left unmatched. The CDR3 runs to 15 residues. CDR1 is KGHSH, CDR2 LQKENI, per germline. The CDR3 DNA is TGTGCCAGCTCACTCGGACAGGGTGGAGAGTCACCCCTCCACTTT. Protein: CASSLGQGGESPLHF.

The V gene is TRBV28, the J gene TRBJ1-4; a weak D match, TRBD1 (6 bases). The CDR3 covers 15 residues. Germline-derived CDR1 and CDR2 are MDHEN and SYDVKM. V lost 6 bases and J lost 5, with 16 bases in between. The CDR3 loop reads CASSNPRGTNEKLFF. The CDR3 DNA sequence: TGTGCCAGCAGCAACCCTAGGGGGACCAATGAAAAACTGTTTTTT.

In its sample, this clone was seen a few times. The chain uses TRBV11-2 and TRBJ2-5; 10 positions agree with TRBD2. CDR1 and CDR2 from the germline V gene are SGHAT and FQNNGV. This CDR3 has 17 amino acids. V shed 2 bases, J shed 7 bases, and the junction held 13 bases outside the gene matches. The CDR3 loop is CASSLPLGTSVYGTQYF. CDR3 coding DNA: TGTGCCAGCAGCTTACCCCTTGGGACTAGCGTTTACGGGACCCAGTACTTC.

The gene calls are TRBV5-8 and TRBJ2-7, with TRBD1 matching over 7 bases. V was pared by 0 bases and J by 6 bases, with 6 bases of the junction left unmatched. CDR3 length: 14 residues. Germline V gene sequence: CDR1 SGHTS, CDR2 YDEGEE. As DNA, the CDR3 is TGTGCCAGCAGCTTGGCCTACAGGGGTACCGAGCAGTACTTC. It specifies CASSLAYRGTEQYF.

Only one count was recorded for this clone. The gene calls are TRBV30 and TRBJ1-3; D unclear. V was clipped by 4 bases and J by 0 bases, with 4 bases between them. The CDR3 totals 12 residues. Per germline, CDR1 GTSNPN and CDR2 SVGIG (reference sequence). The CDR3 DNA reads as TGTGCCTGGACAGTCTCTGGAAACACCATATATTTT. It is translated as CAWTVSGNTIYF.

V is TRBV9 and J is TRBJ1-2, with 7 bases aligning to TRBD1. CDR3 size: 12 residues. Losses at the gene ends were 0 bases for V and 7 bases for J; bases not matched to a gene: 0. Germline lookup yields CDR1 SGDLS and CDR2 YYNGEE. This CDR3 reads CASSVGTGGYTF. As DNA, the CDR3 is TGTGCCAGCAGCGTAGGGACAGGTGGCTACACCTTC.

The rearrangement links TRBV15 to TRBJ1-2; 10 bases are shared with TRBD1. With 0 bases clipped from V and 4 bases from J, the junction kept 14 bases outside the gene matches. The CDR3 totals 19 residues. Germline CDR1 reads LNHNV; CDR2 reads YYDKDF (reference sequence). The chain's CDR3 is CATSRDLGTGDTRLYGYTF. DNA for the CDR3: TGTGCCACCAGCAGAGATCTTGGGACAGGGGACACCCGGCTCTATGGCTACACCTTC.

The chain uses TRBV5-4 and TRBJ2-2, with 9 bases that match TRBD2. The germline V gene has CDR1 SGHNT and CDR2 YYREEE (reference sequence). J was trimmed by 4 bases and V by 2 bases; bases with no gene match: 3. CDR3 size: 15 residues. The CDR3 protein is CASSFSGGFTGELFF. The CDR3 nucleotides are TGTGCCAGCAGCTTTAGCGGGGGCTTCACCGGGGAGCTGTTTTTT.

The chain combines TRBV7-2 with TRBJ2-7; 8 bases match TRBD1. V shed 5 bases, J shed 3 bases, and the junction held 6 bases outside the gene matches. Looked up from germline, CDR1 is SGHTA and CDR2 is FQGNSA. The CDR3 length is 14 residues. The CDR3: CASSVGQGLYEQYF. The CDR3 coding sequence is TGTGCCAGCAGCGTCGGACAGGGACTCTACGAGCAGTACTTC.

This sequence joins TRBV27 and TRBJ1-5, with no clear D. The CDR3 runs to 13 residues. Trimming shortened V by 5 bases and J by 0 bases, and 5 bases separated the two germline ends. Germline V gene data show CDR1 as MNHEY and CDR2 as SMNVEV (reference sequence). CDR3 nucleotide sequence: TGTGCCAGCAGTCGGAGTAGCAATCAGCCCCAGCATTTT. This encodes CASSRSSNQPQHF.